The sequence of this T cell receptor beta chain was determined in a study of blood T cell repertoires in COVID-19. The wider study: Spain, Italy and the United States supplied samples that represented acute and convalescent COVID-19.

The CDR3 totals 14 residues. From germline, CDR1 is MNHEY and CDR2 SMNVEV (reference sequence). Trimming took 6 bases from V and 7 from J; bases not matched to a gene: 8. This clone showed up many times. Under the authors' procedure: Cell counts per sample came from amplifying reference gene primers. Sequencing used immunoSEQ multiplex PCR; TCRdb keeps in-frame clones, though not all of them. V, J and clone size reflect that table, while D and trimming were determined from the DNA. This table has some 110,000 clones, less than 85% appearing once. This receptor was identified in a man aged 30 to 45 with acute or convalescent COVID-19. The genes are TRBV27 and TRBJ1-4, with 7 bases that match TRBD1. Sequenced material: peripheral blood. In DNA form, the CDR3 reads TGTGCCAGCAGACCGACAGGGTACGGTGAAAAACTGTTTTTT. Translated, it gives CASRPTGYGEKLFF.